Listed below are T cell receptor beta chains from one sample, sequenced in a study of CD8 T cells in Susac syndrome. TCRdb reprocessed the immunoSEQ multiplex PCR reads via MiXCR and lists one record per CDR3 protein. The sample gives some 50,000 distinct CDR3 sequences, about 95% of which show up once; less than 0.95% is in the top ten. What was sequenced was CD8+ T cells from PBMCs. Receptors were obtained from a human donor with Susac syndrome. The CDR3 runs from the conserved cysteine through the conserved F or W. Each record gives: CDR3 length, clone size, V gene, D gene, J gene, CDR3 protein, CDR3 DNA. A D gene is named only where the DNA matches it firmly. Some rows mark clone size as missing; the rest say once, few, many or name a class of expanded clone.

14,NA,TRBV20-1,NA,TRBJ1-2,CSATRDWNNYGYTF,TGCAGTGCGACCCGGGACTGGAATAACTATGGCTACACCTTC
15,NA,TRBV28,NA,TRBJ1-3,CASSLGRYSGNTIYF,TGTGCCAGCAGTTTGGGACGCTACTCTGGAAACACCATATATTTT
12,NA,TRBV4-1,NA,TRBJ2-5,CASSQDLETQYF,TGCGCCAGCAGCCAAGATTTGGAGACCCAGTACTTC
15,NA,TRBV12-3/TRBV12-4,TRBD2,TRBJ2-5,CASSLSGGFQETQYF,TGTGCCAGCAGTTTAAGCGGGGGGTTTCAAGAGACCCAGTACTTC
15,once,TRBV7-9,NA,TRBJ2-5,CASSFVWGDQETQYF,TGTGCCAGCAGCTTTGTCTGGGGAGACCAAGAGACCCAGTACTTC
13,NA,TRBV9,TRBD1,TRBJ1-2,CASSVRTGVGYTF,TGTGCCAGCAGCGTGAGGACAGGGGTTGGCTACACCTTC
16,NA,TRBV3-1,NA,TRBJ2-1,CASSQRDGYSYNEQFF,TGTGCCAGCAGCCAACGGGACGGATACTCCTACAATGAGCAGTTCTTC
16,NA,TRBV7-9,NA,TRBJ2-1,CASSSQLGGRANEQFF,TGTGCCAGCAGCTCACAGCTCGGGGGGCGAGCCAATGAGCAGTTCTTC
18,NA,TRBV7-9,TRBD2,TRBJ2-3,CASSSILAGGSSTDTQYF,TGTGCCAGCAGCAGCATACTAGCGGGGGGCTCAAGCACAGATACGCAGTATTTT
14,NA,TRBV7-9,NA,TRBJ1-2,CASSLNNPNYGYTF,TGTGCCAGCAGCTTAAACAACCCTAACTATGGCTACACCTTC
14,NA,TRBV2,NA,TRBJ2-4,CASSEARVMNIQYF,TGTGCCAGCAGTGAAGCCAGGGTTATGAACATTCAGTACTTC
14,NA,TRBV12-3/TRBV12-4,NA,TRBJ1-5,CASSFDSGGQPQHF,TGTGCCAGCAGTTTCGACAGTGGTGGCCAGCCCCAGCATTTT
15,NA,TRBV2,NA,TRBJ1-1,CASRDPVPMNTEAFF,TGTGCCAGCAGGGACCCAGTCCCCATGAACACTGAAGCTTTCTTT
14,once,TRBV6-2/TRBV6-3,NA,TRBJ1-1,CASSYETYNTEAFF,TGTGCCAGCAGTTACGAGACATACAACACTGAAGCTTTCTTT
13,NA,TRBV15,NA,TRBJ2-7,CATSRVRVGEQYF,TGTGCCACCAGCAGAGTCCGAGTGGGCGAGCAGTACTTC
14,NA,TRBV11-2,TRBD2,TRBJ2-1,CASSWGTSVGEQFF,TGTGCCAGCAGCTGGGGGACTAGCGTTGGTGAGCAGTTCTTC
15,once,TRBV20-1,NA,TRBJ2-1,CSARGPAGAYNEQFF,TGCAGTGCTAGGGGTCCGGCGGGGGCGTACAATGAGCAGTTCTTC
13,NA,TRBV20-1,NA,TRBJ2-5,CSAPLGVQETQYF,TGCAGTGCTCCTTTAGGGGTCCAAGAGACCCAGTACTTC
15,NA,TRBV6-6,NA,TRBJ2-5,CASTKFRELGETQYF,TGTGCCAGCACTAAATTCCGGGAACTTGGGGAGACCCAGTACTTC
11,NA,TRBV12-3/TRBV12-4,NA,TRBJ1-5,CASSLSQPQHF,TGTGCCAGCAGTTTAAGTCAGCCCCAGCATTTT
14,NA,TRBV10-3,TRBD1,TRBJ2-5,CAISNPDRAKTQYF,TGTGCCATCAGTAACCCTGACAGGGCCAAGACCCAGTACTTC
13,NA,TRBV6-4,NA,TRBJ1-2,CASSDTETGTQAF,TGTGCCAGCAGTGACACAGAAACCGGGACACAAGCCTTC
15,NA,TRBV10-3,TRBD1,TRBJ1-4,CATRQGGTTNEKLFF,TGTGCCACCAGACAGGGTGGAACGACGAATGAAAAACTGTTTTTT
14,NA,TRBV6-1,TRBD1,TRBJ2-5,CASSPDRDQETQYF,TGTGCCAGCAGCCCTGACAGGGACCAAGAGACCCAGTACTTC
14,once,TRBV28,TRBD1,TRBJ2-1,CASDSRQGYNEQFF,TGTGCCAGTGACTCCAGACAGGGATACAATGAGCAGTTCTTC